The source of this T cell receptor (beta chain) is a study of shared clonotypes between healthy human individuals. Study results and caveats: Compared with clonotypes that all four donors shared, non-shared clonotypes had lower generation probabilities.

The assay was immunoSEQ multiplex PCR, and TCRdb's table has in-frame clones only and misses some. The sample has 600,000 to 750,000 clones, 55% to 75% seen once; the top ten hold over 1.5%. As regards this clone: The antigen is unknown.

The source material was memory CD4+ T cells sorted from blood. This sample's subset: CD45RA-negative fraction. This clonotype originated in a woman in her 30s in good health.

The DNA for the CDR3 is TGTGCCAGCAGTTTATCCCTTAGCCAAGAGACCCAGTACTTC. It encodes CASSLSLSQETQYF. The gene calls are TRBV27 and TRBJ2-5; D gene unclear. The V end lost 0 bases, the J end lost 1 base, and 6 bases lay between the germline ends. The CDR3 consists of 14 residues. Germline CDR1 is MNHEY and CDR2 is SMNVEV (reference sequence).